The rows below give T cell receptor beta chains drawn from one sample of a study of T cells after yellow fever vaccination. Each CDR3 protein is one row after TCRdb ran MiXCR on the 5' RACE reads. The profile shows about 300,000 distinct CDR3 sequences, around 3.9% of them singletons. The specimen comprised PBMCs, sampled 5 days after the yellow fever booster vaccination. Receptor source: a man in his late teens or twenties who received the YFV17D yellow fever vaccine. Both conserved end residues are trimmed from each CDR3. D genes are given only for firm matches.

v_call d_call cdr3_aa
TRBV5-6 . ASSFGGPGAQY
TRBV7-9 . ASTSGATEAF
TRBV7-2 TRBD1 ASRLTGADTQY
TRBV5-1 . ASSLKGSRVGYT
TRBV28 . ASSPPGNSNQPQH
TRBV23-1 . ASSQPPGKGRNQRPQH
TRBV7-9 . ASSLEATYTGELF
TRBV4-3 TRBD1 ASSRTGGITGELF
TRBV7-2 . ASSLEWGPSNILETQY
TRBV7-3 . ASSFSYRDTDTQY
TRBV27 TRBD1 ASSLTGGEFQPQH
TRBV5-1 TRBD1 ASSSRDRGQAEAF
TRBV6-6 . ASRFKDTEAF
TRBV6-1 . ASSEGKVYSNQPQH
TRBV30 . AAELGDYYEQF
TRBV11-2 . ASSFNYGYT
TRBV5-4 TRBD1 ASRGQGAAGYT
TRBV3-1 . ASSQDAAGLYYGYT
TRBV7-8 TRBD1 ASSFGQGTYNEQF
TRBV18 TRBD1 ASSGTGDGNTIY
TRBV6-1 . ASRGHPKGHEQF
TRBV20-1 . SAFVSGWDSYEQY
TRBV6-1 . ASSVTTGTNEKLF
TRBV5-5 . ASSRSETANEKLF
TRBV7-2 . ASSLSRENSPLH
TRBV10-3 TRBD1 AIGTGKETQY
TRBV15 . ATSRQGPTGELF